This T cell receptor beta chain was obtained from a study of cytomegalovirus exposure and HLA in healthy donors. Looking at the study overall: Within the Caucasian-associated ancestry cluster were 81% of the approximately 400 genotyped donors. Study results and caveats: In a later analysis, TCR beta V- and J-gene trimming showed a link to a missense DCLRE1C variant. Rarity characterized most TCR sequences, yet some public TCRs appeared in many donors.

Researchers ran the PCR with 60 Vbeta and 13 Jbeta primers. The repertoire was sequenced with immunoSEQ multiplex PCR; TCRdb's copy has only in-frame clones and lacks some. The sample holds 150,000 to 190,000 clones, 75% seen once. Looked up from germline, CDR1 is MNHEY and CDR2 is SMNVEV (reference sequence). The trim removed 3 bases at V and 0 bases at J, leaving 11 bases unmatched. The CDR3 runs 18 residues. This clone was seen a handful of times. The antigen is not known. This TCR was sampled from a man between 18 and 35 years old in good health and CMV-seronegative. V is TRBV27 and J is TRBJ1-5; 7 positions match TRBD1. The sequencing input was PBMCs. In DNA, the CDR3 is TGTGCCAGCAGTTTTTCCAGGGGGGCGACCTCTAGCAATCAGCCCCAGCATTTT. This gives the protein CASSFSRGATSSNQPQHF.